This T cell receptor beta chain was found in a study of blood T cell repertoires in COVID-19. Study as a whole: There were acute and convalescent COVID-19 samples, and they came from the United States, Italy and Spain.

The CDR3 is made up of 15 amino acids. V dropped 6 bases and J dropped 4; count of bases not matched to a gene: 11. Germline V CDR1 and CDR2: LNHDA, SQIVND (reference sequence). The repertoire was sequenced with immunoSEQ multiplex PCR; TCRdb's copy has only in-frame clones and lacks some. This table holds some 150,000 clones, 85% to 90% found once. Sequenced: peripheral blood. The V call is TRBV19, the J call TRBJ1-2; TRBD1 matches at 7 bases. This receptor was obtained from a woman aged 55-69 years with active COVID-19. The CDR3 sequence: CASSPSTGQPYGYTF. The CDR3 region has the DNA TGTGCCAGTAGCCCATCGACGGGACAGCCCTATGGCTACACCTTC.